This T cell receptor (beta chain) was captured by sequencing in a study of OX40 agonist ivuxolimab in advanced cancers. Background on the study: Every 2 weeks, ivuxolimab was infused into the patients intravenously at between 0.01 and 10 mg/kg.

In regard to this clone: Its specificity is unknown.

Study-wide findings and caveats: Circulating CD4+ and CD8+ T cells showed clonal expansion by week 6 at 0.1 to 3.0 mg/kg.

The CDR3 extends over 15 amino acids. V shed 3 bases and J shed 5 bases, with 16 bases lying between them. From germline, CDR1 is WNHNN and CDR2 SYGVQD (reference sequence). The method was immunoSEQ multiplex PCR; TCRdb's version includes in-frame clones alone and lacks a portion of them. The table records 77,000 or so clones, around 87% of them present only once. The origin of this receptor is an adult with an advanced solid tumor such as melanoma, head and neck, liver or kidney cancer. The source material was CD4+ or CD8+ T cells sorted from blood, sampled in a trial of the OX40 agonist ivuxolimab. The V call is TRBV10-1, the J call TRBJ2-5; perhaps TRBD1 as D (5 bases). Here the CDR3 reads CASSDGHFKGETQYF. In DNA, the CDR3 is TGCGCCAGCAGTGATGGCCACTTCAAGGGGGAGACCCAGTACTTC.